Listed below are T cell receptor beta chains from one sample, sequenced in a study of blood T cell repertoires in COVID-19. The method was immunoSEQ multiplex PCR; TCRdb's version includes in-frame clones alone and lacks a portion of them. The sample shows 56,000 or so clones, under 90% of them seen only once. What was sequenced was peripheral blood. The receptors shown here come from a woman older than 75 with acute or convalescent COVID-19. Each CDR3 is given with its conserved first and last residue. D genes are given only for firm matches. Expanded clones get a size class; other rows say once, few or many, or leave the size out.

once	TRBV3-1/TRBV3-2	.	TRBJ1-1	TGTGCCAGCAGCCGCATGAGAGAGATTGAAGCTTTCTTT	CASSRMREIEAFF
many	TRBV28	.	TRBJ1-2	TGTGCCAGCAGCCCAGTCCCCATGAACTATGGCTACACCTTC	CASSPVPMNYGYTF
.	TRBV3-1/TRBV3-2	TRBD1	TRBJ2-1	TGTGCCAGCAGCCCACAGGGGGCCCTGAACAATGAGCAGTTCTTC	CASSPQGALNNEQFF
.	TRBV14	TRBD1	TRBJ2-2	TGTGCCAGCAGCCGGACAGGGGGATTCACCGGGGAGCTGTTTTTT	CASSRTGGFTGELFF
.	TRBV7-9	TRBD1	TRBJ2-5	TGTGCCAGCAGCCCGACAGGGGGCGTTTCTGTACACGAGACCCAGTACTTC	CASSPTGGVSVHETQYF
.	TRBV10-3	TRBD2	TRBJ2-7	TGTGCCATCAGTGAGGGTCTAGCGGGGGTCTCCTACGAGCAGTACTTC	CAISEGLAGVSYEQYF
.	TRBV9	.	TRBJ2-5	TGTGCCAGCAGCCCGAGACTAGGGGCAGAGACCCAGTACTTC	CASSPRLGAETQYF
.	TRBV5-1	.	TRBJ1-2	TGCGCCAGCAGCTTGGACAGGGTCTATGATGGCTACACCTTC	CASSLDRVYDGYTF
once	TRBV5-1	.	TRBJ1-2	TGCGCCAGCTCCCCCTTAGGCTACACCTTC	CASSPLGYTF
.	TRBV7-9	.	TRBJ2-3	TGTGCCAGCAGCTTAGGCGGGGCCCAAGATACGCAGTATTTT	CASSLGGAQDTQYF
.	TRBV13	TRBD1	TRBJ2-5	TGTGCCAGCAGTAGCGGACAGGGCAACCAAGAGACCCAGTACTTC	CASSSGQGNQETQYF
.	TRBV14	TRBD1	TRBJ1-6	TGTGCCAGCAAGGACAGGGCCGAACGCTCACCCCTCCACTTT	CASKDRAERSPLHF
.	TRBV10-3	.	TRBJ1-2	TGTGCCATCAGCCCGCAGGATAACTATGGCTACACCTTC	CAISPQDNYGYTF
.	TRBV30	TRBD1	TRBJ1-1	TGTGCCTGGAGTGCGGGACAGAAGAACACTGAAGCTTTCTTT	CAWSAGQKNTEAFF
.	TRBV10-3	.	TRBJ1-6	TGTGCCATCAGTGAGTCGGTAACAGGGCAGCCACCCCTCCACTTT	CAISESVTGQPPLHF
.	TRBV28	.	TRBJ1-3	TGTGCCAGCCACCCTCAGTCTACAGCAACAGGAAACACCATATATTTT	CASHPQSTATGNTIYF
.	TRBV5-1	.	TRBJ2-2	TGCGCCAGCAGCCTACCTCCGGCCGGGGAGCTGTTTTTT	CASSLPPAGELFF
few	TRBV30	.	TRBJ1-1	TGTGCCTGCGCAGGACTGATGAACACTGAAGCTTTCTTT	CACAGLMNTEAFF
.	TRBV29-1	.	TRBJ1-6	TGCAGCGTTCTGAGTGACTATAATTCACCCCTCCACTTT	CSVLSDYNSPLHF
.	TRBV10-1	TRBD2	TRBJ2-1	TGCGCCAGCAGTGGCGGGACTAGCGGAATCAATGAGCAGTTCTTC	CASSGGTSGINEQFF
.	TRBV4-2	TRBD1	TRBJ1-2	TGTGCCAGCAGCCCGGAAATAAAATGGACAGGAGGGACTCGAGGCTACACCTTC	CASSPEIKWTGGTRGYTF
.	TRBV7-8	TRBD1	TRBJ1-4	TGTGCCAGCACCCCGAACAGGGACAGGGTTAATGAAAAACTGTTTTTT	CASTPNRDRVNEKLFF
.	TRBV4-2	.	TRBJ2-7	TGTGCCAGCAGCCTGACAGGCTCCTACGAGCAGTACTTC	CASSLTGSYEQYF
.	TRBV14	.	TRBJ2-7	TGTGCCAGCAGCCAAGATCGAGGAAGCGAGCAGTACTTC	CASSQDRGSEQYF
.	TRBV29-1	TRBD2	TRBJ2-7	TGCAGCGTCGCGGGGCTTAGCGGGGGTACCTACGAGCAGTACTTC	CSVAGLSGGTYEQYF
medium-sized	TRBV3-1/TRBV3-2	.	TRBJ1-3	TGTGCCAGCAGCCCGCGGGAGACTGGAAACACCATATATTTT	CASSPRETGNTIYF
.	TRBV2	.	TRBJ1-5	TGTGCCAGCAGTGCCCCACTCTCACTTCAGCCCCAGCATTTT	CASSAPLSLQPQHF
.	TRBV7-8	TRBD2	TRBJ2-5	TGTGCCAGCAGCGTGACTAGCTCGGAGACCCAGTACTTC	CASSVTSSETQYF
.	TRBV5-1	TRBD1	TRBJ1-2	TGCGCCAGCAGTACCGACAGGGGAGCTAACTATGGCTACACCTTC	CASSTDRGANYGYTF
few	TRBV6-1	.	TRBJ1-2	TGTGCCAGCAGTGAAGACAGCTATGGCTACACCTTC	CASSEDSYGYTF
.	TRBV29-1	.	TRBJ1-1	TGCAGCGTTGGCAGGGGACAGAACACTGAAGCTTTCTTT	CSVGRGQNTEAFF
.	TRBV6-1	TRBD1	TRBJ1-6	TGTGCCAGCAGTGCCATACCGGAACGGACAGGGAGCGGTTCACCCCTCCACTTT	CASSAIPERTGSGSPLHF
once	TRBV19	.	TRBJ1-2	TGTGCCAGTAGTCCCCAGACAGGAGCTAACTATGGCTACACCTTC	CASSPQTGANYGYTF
.	TRBV14	.	TRBJ1-2	TGTGCCAGCAGCCCCGTTCGGGAATATGGCTACACCTTC	CASSPVREYGYTF
.	TRBV19	.	TRBJ1-3	TGTGCCAGTAGTATGCGGGGAAACACCATATATTTT	CASSMRGNTIYF
once	TRBV18	.	TRBJ1-2	TGTGCCAGCTCACCTGACAGGTCCTCTGGCTACACCTTC	CASSPDRSSGYTF
few	TRBV5-5	TRBD1	TRBJ1-5	TGTGCCAGCAGCTTGGTTGGCGGGACAGTCAATCAGCCCCAGCATTTT	CASSLVGGTVNQPQHF
.	TRBV7-2	.	TRBJ2-2	TGTGCCAGCAGCCTCGTCCGCACCGGGGAGCTGTTTTTT	CASSLVRTGELFF
.	TRBV6-5	.	TRBJ2-7	TGTGCCACCGGATTGGGGGGGGACAATCGCTACGAGCAGTACTTC	CATGLGGDNRYEQYF
.	TRBV5-6	.	TRBJ2-7	TGTGCCAGCAGCTCACCGGGACAAACCTACGAGCAGTACTTC	CASSSPGQTYEQYF
.	TRBV5-1	TRBD1	TRBJ1-2	TGCGCCAGCGGGACAGGGGACAACTTCCATGGCTACACCTTC	CASGTGDNFHGYTF
.	TRBV5-1	TRBD1	TRBJ2-1	TGCGCCAGCAGCTTCCGGGACAGGGGGTACAATGAGCAGTTCTTC	CASSFRDRGYNEQFF
.	TRBV11-3	.	TRBJ1-4	TGTGCCAGCAGCCAGGGGACTAATGAAAAACTGTTTTTT	CASSQGTNEKLFF
.	TRBV3-1/TRBV3-2	.	TRBJ1-1	TGTGCCAGCAGCCAAGATGGCAATCCTGAAGCTTTCTTT	CASSQDGNPEAFF
.	TRBV27	.	TRBJ1-1	TGTGCCAGCAGTTTCAGGGTCGCAGCCAAGGGGGGGGCTGAAGCTTTCTTT	CASSFRVAAKGGAEAFF
few	TRBV6-5	TRBD1	TRBJ1-2	TGTGCCAGCAGCATCGGGACAGTGAGCTATGGCTACACCTTC	CASSIGTVSYGYTF
.	TRBV13	TRBD2	TRBJ2-1	TGTGCCAGCAGCCCCAGGCGAGAGCGGGGGAGCTCCTACAATGAGCAGTTCTTC	CASSPRRERGSSYNEQFF
.	TRBV30	TRBD2	TRBJ2-3	TGTGCCTGGAGTGGGACTAGCGGGGAGGTTGATACGCAGTATTTT	CAWSGTSGEVDTQYF
.	TRBV30	.	TRBJ2-5	TGTGCCTGGAGTGTAACAGGCCAAGAGACCCAGTACTTC	CAWSVTGQETQYF
.	TRBV5-4	.	TRBJ1-1	TGTGCCAGCAGCTTTGGCCTGAACACTGAAGCTTTCTTT	CASSFGLNTEAFF
.	TRBV7-2	TRBD1	TRBJ2-1	TGTGCCAGCAGCCACCGGGACAGGGCACCGCCCGAGCAGTTCTTC	CASSHRDRAPPEQFF
.	TRBV15	.	TRBJ1-6	TGTGCCACCAGCAGAGAGACAGGCTATAATTCACCCCTCCACTTT	CATSRETGYNSPLHF
.	TRBV7-9	.	TRBJ2-7	TGTGCCAGCAGCTCTCGGGGAATCTACGAGCAGTACTTC	CASSSRGIYEQYF
once	TRBV11-3	.	TRBJ1-6	TGTGCCAGCAGCTTGGCGCAACAGGGCCCGAATTCACCCCTCCACTTT	CASSLAQQGPNSPLHF